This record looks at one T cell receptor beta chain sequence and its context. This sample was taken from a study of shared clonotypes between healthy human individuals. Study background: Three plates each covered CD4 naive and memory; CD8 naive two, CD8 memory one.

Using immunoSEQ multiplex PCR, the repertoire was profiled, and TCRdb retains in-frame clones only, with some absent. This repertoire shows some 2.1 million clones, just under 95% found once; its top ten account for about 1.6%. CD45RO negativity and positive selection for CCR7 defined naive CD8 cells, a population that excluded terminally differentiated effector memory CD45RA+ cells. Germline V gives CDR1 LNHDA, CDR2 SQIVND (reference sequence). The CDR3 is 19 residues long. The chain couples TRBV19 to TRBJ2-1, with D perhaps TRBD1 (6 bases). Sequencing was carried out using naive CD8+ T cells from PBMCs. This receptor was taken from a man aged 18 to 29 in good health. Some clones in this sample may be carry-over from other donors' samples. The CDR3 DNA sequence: TGTGTTATCCTCAGACGGGACCAAGCACAGGGCCACAAGCCCGGTGAGCAGTTCTTC. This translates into CVILRRDQAQGHKPGEQFF.